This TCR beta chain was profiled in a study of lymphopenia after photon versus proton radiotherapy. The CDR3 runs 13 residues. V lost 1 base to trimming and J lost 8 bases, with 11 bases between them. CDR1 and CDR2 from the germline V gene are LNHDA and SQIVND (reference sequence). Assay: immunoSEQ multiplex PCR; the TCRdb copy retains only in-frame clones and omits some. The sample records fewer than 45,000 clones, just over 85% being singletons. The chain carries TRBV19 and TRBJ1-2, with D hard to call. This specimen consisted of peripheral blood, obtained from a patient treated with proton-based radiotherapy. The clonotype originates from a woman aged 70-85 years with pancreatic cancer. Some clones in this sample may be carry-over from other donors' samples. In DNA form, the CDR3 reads TGTGCCAGTAGTATAGGTGGGAGTGGAGGCTACACCTTC. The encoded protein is CASSIGGSGGYTF. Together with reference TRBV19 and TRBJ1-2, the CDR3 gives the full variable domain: DGGITQSPKYLFRKEGQNVTLSCEQNLNHDAMYWYRQDPGQGLRLIYYSQIVNDFQKGDIAEGYSVSREKKESFPLTVTSAQKNPTAFYLCASSIGGSGGYTFGSGTRLTVV.